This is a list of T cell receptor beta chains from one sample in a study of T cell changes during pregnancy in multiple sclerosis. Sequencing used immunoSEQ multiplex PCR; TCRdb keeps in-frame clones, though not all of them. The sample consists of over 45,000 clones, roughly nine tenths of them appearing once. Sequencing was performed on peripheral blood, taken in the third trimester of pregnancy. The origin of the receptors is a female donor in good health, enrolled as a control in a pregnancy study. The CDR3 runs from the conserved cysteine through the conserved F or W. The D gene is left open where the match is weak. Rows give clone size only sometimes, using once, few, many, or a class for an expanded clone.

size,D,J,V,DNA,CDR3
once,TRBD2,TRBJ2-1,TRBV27,TGTGCCAGCAGCCCTGCACTAGCGGGCTCCTACAATGAGCAGTTCTTC,CASSPALAGSYNEQFF
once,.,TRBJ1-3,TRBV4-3,TGCGCCAGCAGCCAAGGGACAGACTCTGGAAACACCATATATTTT,CASSQGTDSGNTIYF
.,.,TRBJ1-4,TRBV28,TGTGCCAGCACCGGAGGGAATAATGAAAAACTGTTTTTT,CASTGGNNEKLFF
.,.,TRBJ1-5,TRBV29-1,TGCAGCGTTGAGATGGGGGGGACAAAGCTTTATAGCAATCAGCCCCAGCATTTT,CSVEMGGTKLYSNQPQHF
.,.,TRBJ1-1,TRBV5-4,TGTGCCAGCAGCCCGCCGGGAGTCCGCACTGAAGCTTTCTTT,CASSPPGVRTEAFF
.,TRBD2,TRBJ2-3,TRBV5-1,TGCGCCAGCAGCTTGGGAGGTCTAGCGGGAGGAGGAGATACGCAGTATTTT,CASSLGGLAGGGDTQYF
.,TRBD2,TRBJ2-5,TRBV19,TGTGCCAGTAGTACAGCGGGAATGGGGGAGACCCAGTACTTC,CASSTAGMGETQYF
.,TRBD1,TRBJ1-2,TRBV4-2,TGTGCCAGCAGCTCTACAGGGGTTATGCATGGCTACACCTTC,CASSSTGVMHGYTF
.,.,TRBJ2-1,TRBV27,TGTGCCAGCAGTCCTCTAGATCACTACAATGAGCAGTTCTTC,CASSPLDHYNEQFF
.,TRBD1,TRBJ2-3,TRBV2,TGTGCCAGCATGCTACAGGGGCAACAGGATACGCAGTATTTT,CASMLQGQQDTQYF
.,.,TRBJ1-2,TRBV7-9,TGTGCCAGCAGCCCTACAGTGACAAACTATGGCTACACCTTC,CASSPTVTNYGYTF
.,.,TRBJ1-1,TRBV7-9,TGTGCCAGCAGCTTAGTTCGCGATGAAGCTTTCTTT,CASSLVRDEAFF
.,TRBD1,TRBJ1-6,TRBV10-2,TGCGCCAGCAGTGAGGGACAGGGGGCTTCACCCCTCCACTTT,CASSEGQGASPLHF
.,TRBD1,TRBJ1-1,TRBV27,TGTGCCAGCAGTTTGCAGGGGGTGAACACTGAAGCTTTCTTT,CASSLQGVNTEAFF
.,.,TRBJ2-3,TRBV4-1,TGCGCCAGCAGCGGTGGAGATCCTAGCACAGATACGCAGTATTTT,CASSGGDPSTDTQYF
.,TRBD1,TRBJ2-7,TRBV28,TGTGCCAGCATTACCGGGACAGGGGCCTACGAGCAGTACTTC,CASITGTGAYEQYF
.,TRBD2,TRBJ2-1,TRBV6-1,TGTGCCAGCAGTGATAAAGGACTAGCGGGATTATGGGGAGTGGAGCAGTTCTTC,CASSDKGLAGLWGVEQFF
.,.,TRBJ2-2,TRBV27,TGTGCCAGCAGCCCCATCGGGAGGTGGCGGGGGCATGCCGGGGAGCTGTTTTTT,CASSPIGRWRGHAGELFF
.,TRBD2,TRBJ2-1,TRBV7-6,TGTGCCAGCAGCTTAGACAGCGGGAGCTACAATGAGCAGTTCTTC,CASSLDSGSYNEQFF
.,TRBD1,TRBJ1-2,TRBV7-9,TGTGCCAGCAGCTTAGAGGGACAGTCGAAATATGGCTACACCTTC,CASSLEGQSKYGYTF
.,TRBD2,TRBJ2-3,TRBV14,TGTGCCAGCAGCCAGGGACTAGCAGGGGATACGCAGTATTTT,CASSQGLAGDTQYF
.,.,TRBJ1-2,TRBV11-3,TGTGCCAGCAGCTATGACAGCAAGGGTGGCTACACCTTC,CASSYDSKGGYTF
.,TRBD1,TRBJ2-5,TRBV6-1,TGTGCCAGCTCGAGACAGGGGGCTCGAGAGACCCAGTACTTC,CASSRQGARETQYF
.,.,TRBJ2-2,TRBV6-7,TGTGCCAGCAGCGAGTACACCGGGGAGCTGTTTTTT,CASSEYTGELFF
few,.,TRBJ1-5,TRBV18,TGTGCCAGCTCACCTGGGAGGTCCGGTCAGCCCCAGCATTTT,CASSPGRSGQPQHF
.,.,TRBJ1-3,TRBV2,TGTGCCAGCAGTGGAGAGTCTGGAAACACCATATATTTT,CASSGESGNTIYF
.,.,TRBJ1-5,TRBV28,TGTGCCAGCACCCTTGGGACACAGGTTAGCAATCAGCCCCAGCATTTT,CASTLGTQVSNQPQHF
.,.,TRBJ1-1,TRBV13,TGTGCCAGCAGCAATTTTTGGAGCGCTGAAGCTTTCTTT,CASSNFWSAEAFF
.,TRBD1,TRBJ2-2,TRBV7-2,TGTGCCAGCAGCCCCCCGGGACAGGGTTACGGGCCCGGGGAGCTGTTTTTT,CASSPPGQGYGPGELFF
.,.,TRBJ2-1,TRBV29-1,TGCAGCGTTTCCTCCAAGGGGGGGCTGAATGAGCAGTTCTTC,CSVSSKGGLNEQFF
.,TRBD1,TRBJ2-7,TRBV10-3,TGTGCCATCATTGATGGGACAGGGGGCGTATACGAGCAGTACTTC,CAIIDGTGGVYEQYF
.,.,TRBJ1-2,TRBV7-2,TGTGCCAGCCTCTACTCTGCGGGAAGTGACAGCCCCTATGGCTACACCTTC,CASLYSAGSDSPYGYTF
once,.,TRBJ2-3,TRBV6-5,TGTGCCAGCAGTAACCTAGACTACACAGATACGCAGTATTTT,CASSNLDYTDTQYF
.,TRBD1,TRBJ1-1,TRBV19,TGTGCCAGTAGTTTCCGGACAGGGCTGACTGAAGCTTTCTTT,CASSFRTGLTEAFF
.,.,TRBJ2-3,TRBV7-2,TGTGCCAGCAGCTTAGCGATGGCAGGAAGCACAGATACGCAGTATTTT,CASSLAMAGSTDTQYF
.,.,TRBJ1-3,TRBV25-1,TGTGCCAGCAGTTCTACGACAGGTTTCTCTGGAAACACCATATATTTT,CASSSTTGFSGNTIYF
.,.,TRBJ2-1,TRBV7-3,TGTGCCAGCAGGAGCATGGTAGGGGCAGGAAACAATGAGCAGTTCTTC,CASRSMVGAGNNEQFF
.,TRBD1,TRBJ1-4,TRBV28,TGTGCCAGCCAAGGGACAGCAACTAATGAAAAACTGTTTTTT,CASQGTATNEKLFF
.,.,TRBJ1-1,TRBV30,TGTGCCTGGGACAGACTAGTGAACACTGAAGCTTTCTTT,CAWDRLVNTEAFF